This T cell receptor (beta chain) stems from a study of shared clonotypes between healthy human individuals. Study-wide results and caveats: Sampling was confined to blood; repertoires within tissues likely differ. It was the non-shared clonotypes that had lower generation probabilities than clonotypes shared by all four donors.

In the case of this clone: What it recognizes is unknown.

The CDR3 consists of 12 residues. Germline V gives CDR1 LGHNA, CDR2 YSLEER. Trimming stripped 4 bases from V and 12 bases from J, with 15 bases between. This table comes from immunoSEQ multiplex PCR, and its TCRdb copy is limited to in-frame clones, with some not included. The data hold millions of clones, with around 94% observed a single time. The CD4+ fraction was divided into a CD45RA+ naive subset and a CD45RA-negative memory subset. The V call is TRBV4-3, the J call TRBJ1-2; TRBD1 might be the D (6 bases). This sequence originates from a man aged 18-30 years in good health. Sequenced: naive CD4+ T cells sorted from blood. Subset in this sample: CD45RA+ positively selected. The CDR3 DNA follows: TGCGCCAGCAGCCCGACACCGGGGGCTCACACCTTC. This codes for CASSPTPGAHTF.